This entry lists 28 T cell receptor beta chains sequenced from one sample in a study of CD8+ T cells in alopecia areata. Specified treatment: oral pan-JAK inhibitor, 5-10 mg twice daily. Sequencing relied on a cDNA template that was reverse transcribed from extracted RNA. The repertoire was sequenced with immunoSEQ multiplex PCR; TCRdb's copy has only in-frame clones and lacks some. The profile covers roughly 210,000 clones, with around 43% appearing a single time and over 2.5% taken by the ten largest. Sample: CD4+ T cells sorted from blood, taken at approximately week 39, from a patient treated with tofacitinib. These receptors were collected from a human donor with alopecia areata.

This clone was counted between two and nine times. V usage is TRBV11-2 and J usage is TRBJ2-7; 7 bases match TRBD2. With 5 bases clipped from V and 0 bases from J, the junction kept 16 bases outside the gene matches. The CDR3 runs to 18 residues. CDR1 SGHAT and CDR2 FQNNGV come from the germline V gene. CDR3 protein: CASSPSVNWRDYSYEQYF. CDR3 nucleotides: TGTGCCAGCAGCCCTTCCGTAAACTGGAGGGACTACTCCTACGAGCAGTACTTC.

The rearrangement joins TRBV29-1 to TRBJ1-1, with D possibly being TRBD1 (5 bases). This CDR3 is built from 12 residues. Trimming shortened V by 4 bases and J by 13 bases, and 19 bases separated the two germline ends. CDR1 is SQVTM and CDR2 is ANQGSEA in the germline V gene. CDR3 protein: CSVGRDFEGGFF. CDR3 nucleotides: TGCAGCGTTGGCCGGGACTTCGAAGGAGGTTTCTTT.

The CDR3 region is CSAYSGDYGYTF. CDR3 nucleotides: TGCAGCGCTTATTCAGGGGACTATGGCTACACCTTC. The genes are TRBV29-1 and TRBJ1-2; tentatively, D is TRBD1 (6 bases). Trimming shortened V by 7 bases and J by 3 bases, and 12 bases separated the two germline ends. Germline V gives CDR1 SQVTM, CDR2 ANQGSEA. The CDR3 covers 12 residues.

This clone was observed a single time. The rearrangement uses TRBV9 and TRBJ1-2; 7 bases are shared with TRBD1. The CDR3 is 13 residues long. V was clipped by 0 bases and J by 4 bases; unmatched bases: 0. CDR1 and CDR2 (germline): SGDLS, YYNGEE. CDR3 sequence: CASSVGDSYGYTF. In nucleotides, the CDR3 is TGTGCCAGCAGCGTAGGGGACAGCTATGGCTACACCTTC. Variable domain in full (rest from reference TRBV9 and TRBJ1-2): DSGVTQTPKHLITATGQRVTLRCSPRSGDLSVYWYQQSLDQGLQFLIQYYNGEERAKGNILERFSAQQFPDLHSELNLSSLELGDSALYFCASSVGDSYGYTFGSGTRLTVV.

This rearrangement joins TRBV6-6 to TRBJ1-1; D not resolved. From germline, CDR1 is MNHNY and CDR2 SVGAGI (reference sequence). This CDR3 is built from 13 residues. The V end was cut by 7 bases, the J end by 4 bases, with 13 bases between. CDR3 region: CASNNYAGTEAFF. CDR3 in DNA: TGTGCCAGCAACAACTATGCGGGCACTGAAGCTTTCTTT.

The rearrangement joins TRBV7-2 to TRBJ2-1, with D uncertain. V was trimmed by 1 base and J by 6 bases, leaving 13 bases between them. CDR3 length: 15 amino acids. Looked up from germline, CDR1 is SGHTA and CDR2 is FQGNSA. The CDR3 DNA is TGTGCCAGCAGCTTAGTTTCAAGCATCACCAATGAGCAGTTCTTC. Amino acids: CASSLVSSITNEQFF.

The CDR3 DNA reads TGTGCCATCAGTGGGGGACAGTCGAACTATGGCTACACCTTC. Translation: CAISGGQSNYGYTF. The chain joins TRBV10-3 to TRBJ1-2; TRBD1 aligns across 7 bases. This CDR3 is 14 amino acids long. Per germline, CDR1 ENHRY and CDR2 SYGVKD. The V segment lost 4 bases and the J segment 2 bases; nucleotides outside the gene matches: 4.

The chain uses TRBV30 and TRBJ2-5; no clear D. The CDR3 is 11 residues long. The germline V gene has CDR1 GTSNPN and CDR2 SVGIG (reference sequence). Trimming took off 4 bases at V and 7 bases at J, with 10 bases between the two ends. This CDR3 is CAWKPLTTQYF. As DNA, the CDR3 is TGTGCCTGGAAACCCCTAACGACCCAGTACTTC.

The genes are TRBV4-3 and TRBJ2-6, with a weak D call TRBD2 (6 bases). Looked up from germline, CDR1 is LGHNA and CDR2 is YSLEER. The CDR3 loop spans 17 amino acids. V was cut by 2 bases and J by 4 bases, with 15 bases left in between. DNA for the CDR3: TGCGCCAGCAGCCAAATCTTCTGGGGGGACGGGGCCAACGTCCTGACTTTC. Translated: CASSQIFWGDGANVLTF.

This clone was found a few times. V usage is TRBV7-7 and J usage is TRBJ2-1, with a possible D match to TRBD2 (5 bases). V dropped 5 bases and J dropped 7 bases, with 12 bases sitting between them. CDR1 and CDR2 (germline): SSHAT, FNYEAQ (reference sequence). CDR3 size: 13 residues. The CDR3 loop is CASSRITRNEQFF. The CDR3 coding sequence is TGTGCCAGCAGCCGAATAACTAGGAATGAGCAGTTCTTC.

There are a few counts of this clone. The rearrangement joins TRBV19 to TRBJ2-6, with D perhaps TRBD1 (6 bases). The CDR3 runs to 19 residues. Trimming took off 4 bases at V and 2 bases at J, with 21 bases between the two ends. The germline V gene encodes CDR1 LNHDA and CDR2 SQIVND (reference sequence). As DNA, the CDR3 is TGTGCCAGTAGTACGCCCTTAACAGGGTGGGCTGCTGGGGCCAACGTCCTGACTTTC. Its translation is CASSTPLTGWAAGANVLTF.

CDR3 loop: CSVVGGVPLGEQFF. CDR3 in DNA: TGCAGCGTTGTTGGGGGAGTCCCCTTGGGTGAGCAGTTCTTC. V and J are TRBV29-1 and TRBJ2-1, with D perhaps TRBD1 or TRBD2 (5 bases each). Trimming removed 4 bases from V and 9 bases from J, with 19 bases in between. The CDR3 runs to 14 residues. Per germline, CDR1 SQVTM and CDR2 ANQGSEA.

In this sample, this clone turned up once. The chain employs TRBV30 and TRBJ1-4, with a weak D call TRBD1 (6 bases). The CDR3 sequence is 16 residues long. CDR1 is GTSNPN and CDR2 is SVGIG in the germline V gene (reference sequence). V lost 3 bases to trimming and J lost 0 bases, with 14 bases between them. The CDR3 DNA reads TGTGCCTGGAGCGCGGACAGTTCTGCAACTAATGAAAAACTGTTTTTT. It translates to CAWSADSSATNEKLFF.

The chain combines TRBV15 with TRBJ2-7; D is unclear. The germline V and J ends were trimmed by 0 bases and 4 bases, with 13 bases remaining between them. The CDR3 sequence is 15 residues long. The germline CDR1 and CDR2 sequences are LNHNV and YYDKDF (reference sequence). The CDR3 DNA reads as TGTGCCACCAGCAGAGATGGGTTGAGGATATACGAGCAGTACTTC. Its protein is CATSRDGLRIYEQYF.

The chain joins TRBV13 to TRBJ2-3; D gene uncertain. V lost 0 bases and J 5 bases, leaving 12 bases between the germline ends. This CDR3 comprises 15 residues. In germline, CDR1 is PRHDT, CDR2 FYEKMQ (reference sequence). The CDR3 DNA reads TGTGCCAGCAGCTTAGGTGCGGCGGTACGAGATACGCAGTATTTT. Its translation: CASSLGAAVRDTQYF.

This chain links TRBV29-1 with TRBJ2-5; TRBD1 matches 7 bases. The germline gives CDR1 SQVTM, CDR2 ANQGSEA. V lost 6 bases to trimming and J lost 4 bases; unmatched junction nucleotides: 14. The CDR3 has 15 amino acids. CDR3 in amino acids: CSVAGLQGWRETQYF. CDR3 in DNA: TGCAGCGTCGCCGGTTTACAGGGGTGGAGAGAGACCCAGTACTTC.

The chain has TRBV7-9 and TRBJ2-1; 8 bases align to TRBD2. Germline V CDR1 and CDR2: SEHNR, FQNEAQ (reference sequence). This CDR3 comprises 14 residues. Trimming cost V 7 bases and J 7 bases; bases outside gene matches: 9. CDR3 DNA: TGTGCCAGCAACGTGGGACTAGGAAAAAATGAGCAGTTCTTC. Translating it yields CASNVGLGKNEQFF.

This CDR3 reads CASSWHPGQGAEQYF. CDR3 nucleotides: TGCGCCAGCAGCTGGCATCCGGGACAGGGAGCCGAGCAGTACTTC. The chain recombines TRBV5-1 with TRBJ2-7; 9 bases are a match to TRBD1. The CDR3 has 15 residues. CDR1 and CDR2 from the germline V gene are SGHRS and YFSETQ. Losses at the gene ends were 3 bases for V and 6 bases for J; bases not matched to a gene: 10. Using reference TRBV5-1 and TRBJ2-7 for the parts outside the CDR3, the full variable domain is KAGVTQTPRYLIKTRGQQVTLSCSPISGHRSVSWYQQTPGQGLQFLFEYFSETQRNKGNFPGRFSGRQFSNSRSEMNVSTLELGDSALYLCASSWHPGQGAEQYFGPGTRLTVT.

This chain joins TRBV5-1 and TRBJ2-2; TRBD1 aligns across 7 bases. The CDR3 has 15 residues. Trimming at V came to 1 base and at J to 3 bases, leaving 3 bases not matched to a gene. Germline lookup yields CDR1 SGHRS and CDR2 YFSETQ. The CDR3 nucleotides read TGCGCCAGCAGCTTGATCGACAGGGACACCGGGGAGCTGTTTTTT. This translates into CASSLIDRDTGELFF.

The CDR3, as DNA: TGTGCCAGCAGCGTGGGACTAGCCAGAGAGACCCAGTACTTC. It is translated as CASSVGLARETQYF. The rearrangement joins TRBV9 to TRBJ2-5; 9 bases agree with TRBD2. The CDR3 covers 14 residues. The V and J ends lost 2 bases and 4 bases, in that order; junction bases with no gene match: 3. In germline, CDR1 is SGDLS, CDR2 YYNGEE.

CDR3 residues: CAWSLLGLWNEQFF. The CDR3 region has the DNA TGTGCCTGGAGTCTCCTCGGCCTGTGGAATGAGCAGTTCTTC. V is TRBV30 and J is TRBJ2-1; D unclear. The CDR3 length is 14 residues. V was shortened by 2 bases and J by 7 bases, with 15 bases between the two germline ends. Germline assignment: CDR1 GTSNPN and CDR2 SVGIG (reference sequence).

V and J are TRBV23-1 and TRBJ2-4, with a weak D call TRBD2 (6 bases). TRBV23-1 falls under the ORF class, with uncertain function. With 4 bases removed from V and 6 bases from J, the gap between germline ends came to 16 bases. This CDR3 contains 15 residues. The CDR3 DNA sequence: TGCGCCAGCAGTCGATTGAAGAAAGCGGGAAACATTCAGTACTTC. This encodes CASSRLKKAGNIQYF.

This sequence joins TRBV29-1 and TRBJ2-7; possible D gene TRBD1, 5 bases. V was cut by 6 bases and J by 3 bases, with 15 bases left in between. This CDR3 spans 13 amino acids. Germline V lookup: CDR1 SQVTM, CDR2 ANQGSEA. The CDR3 nucleotides are TGCAGCGTCTCACCGGACACGTACTACGAGCAGTACTTC. Translation gives CSVSPDTYYEQYF.

In this sample, this clone turned up once. V and J are TRBV30 and TRBJ2-5; no firm D call. There are 13 residues in the CDR3. Germline V gene sequence: CDR1 GTSNPN, CDR2 SVGIG (reference sequence). V dropped 2 bases and J dropped 1 base, with 8 bases sitting between them. As DNA, the CDR3 is TGTGCCTGGAGTCCCCTACTCCAAGAGACCCAGTACTTC. Translating gives CAWSPLLQETQYF.

J is TRBJ1-1 and V is TRBV6-5; D unclear. Germline CDR1 is MNHEY and CDR2 is SVGAGI. This CDR3 has 12 amino acids. Trimming cost V 6 bases and J 3 bases, with 8 bases left between them. CDR3 protein: CASSLGHTEAFF. The CDR3 nucleotides read TGTGCCAGCAGCTTAGGGCACACTGAAGCTTTCTTT.

The chain couples TRBV5-1 to TRBJ2-1, with 9 bases aligning to TRBD1. J lost 4 bases, V lost 3 bases, and 5 bases had no gene match. The CDR3 loop spans 15 amino acids. The germline CDR1 and CDR2 sequences are SGHRS and YFSETQ. The DNA for the CDR3 is TGCGCCAGCAGCTCCCGACAGGGGGTTTACAATGAGCAGTTCTTC. Translating gives CASSSRQGVYNEQFF.

The table lists this clone with a few counts. In nucleotides, the CDR3 is TGTGCCACCACGAGAGGGGTGGGGTTCAGCACTGAAGCTTTCTTT. Encoded protein: CATTRGVGFSTEAFF. This rearrangement joins TRBV19 to TRBJ1-1; possible D gene TRBD1, 5 bases. CDR3 length: 15 residues. Trimming stripped 10 bases from V and 4 bases from J, with 22 bases between. Germline V gene data show CDR1 as LNHDA and CDR2 as SQIVND (reference sequence).

V gene TRBV9 combines with J gene TRBJ2-5, with TRBD1 as a possible D gene (5 bases). CDR1 is SGDLS, CDR2 YYNGEE, per germline. V was clipped by 0 bases and J by 2 bases, with 11 bases between them. This CDR3 region has 15 residues. CDR3 region: CASSVAWTHQETQYF. DNA for the CDR3: TGTGCCAGCAGCGTAGCCTGGACACATCAAGAGACCCAGTACTTC. The variable domain in full, completed from reference TRBV9 and TRBJ2-5, reads DSGVTQTPKHLITATGQRVTLRCSPRSGDLSVYWYQQSLDQGLQFLIQYYNGEERAKGNILERFSAQQFPDLHSELNLSSLELGDSALYFCASSVAWTHQETQYFGPGTRLLVL.